This TCR beta chain originates from a study of control samples from healthy donors and cancer patients. Repertoires were generated with immunoSEQ multiplex PCR, while TCRdb's copy carries only in-frame clones and drops some. In the table there are roughly 130,000 clones, roughly nine tenths of which are singletons. The CDR3 sequence is 14 residues long. V was shortened by 0 bases and J by 0 bases, with 6 bases between the two germline ends. Sequencing used blood. This rearrangement joins TRBV5-3 to TRBJ2-5; D gene uncertain. TRBV5-3 has ORF status, its function being uncertain. This receptor was taken from a woman aged 25 to 39 in good health. CDR3 sequence: CARSLGPDQETQYF. CDR3 coding DNA: TGTGCCAGAAGCTTGGGACCGGACCAAGAGACCCAGTACTTC.